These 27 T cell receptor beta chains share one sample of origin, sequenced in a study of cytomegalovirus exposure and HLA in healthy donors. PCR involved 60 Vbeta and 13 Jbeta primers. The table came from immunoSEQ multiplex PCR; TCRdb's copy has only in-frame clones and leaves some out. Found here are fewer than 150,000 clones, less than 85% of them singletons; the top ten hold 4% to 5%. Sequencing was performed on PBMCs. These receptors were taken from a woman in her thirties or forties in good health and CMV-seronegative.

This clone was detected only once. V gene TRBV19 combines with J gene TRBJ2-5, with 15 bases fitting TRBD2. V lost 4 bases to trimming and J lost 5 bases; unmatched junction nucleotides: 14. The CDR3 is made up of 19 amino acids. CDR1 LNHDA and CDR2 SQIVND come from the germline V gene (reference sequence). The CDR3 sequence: CASSTRGLAGGAGFETQYF. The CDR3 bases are TGTGCCAGTAGTACCCGAGGACTAGCGGGAGGGGCTGGGTTCGAGACCCAGTACTTC.

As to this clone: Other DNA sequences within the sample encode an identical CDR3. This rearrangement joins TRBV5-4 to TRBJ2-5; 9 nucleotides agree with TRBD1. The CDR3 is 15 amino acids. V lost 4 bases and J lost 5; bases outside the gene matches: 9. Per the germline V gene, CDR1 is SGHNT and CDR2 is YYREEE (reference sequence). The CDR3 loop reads CASSIRTGEGETQYF. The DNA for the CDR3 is TGTGCCAGCAGCATCCGGACAGGGGAGGGGGAGACCCAGTACTTC. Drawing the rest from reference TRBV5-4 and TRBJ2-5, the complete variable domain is ETGVTQSPTHLIKTRGQQVTLRCSSQSGHNTVSWYQQALGQGPQFIFQYYREEENGRGNFPPRFSGLQFPNYSSELNVNALELDDSALYLCASSIRTGEGETQYFGPGTRLLVL.

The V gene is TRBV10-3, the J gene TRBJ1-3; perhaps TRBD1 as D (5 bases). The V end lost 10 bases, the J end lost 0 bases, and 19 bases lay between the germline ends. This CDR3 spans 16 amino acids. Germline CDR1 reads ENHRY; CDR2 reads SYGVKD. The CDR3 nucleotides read TGTGCCACGCAGAGTGGGGGGGGTCACTCTGGAAACACCATATATTTT. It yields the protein CATQSGGGHSGNTIYF.

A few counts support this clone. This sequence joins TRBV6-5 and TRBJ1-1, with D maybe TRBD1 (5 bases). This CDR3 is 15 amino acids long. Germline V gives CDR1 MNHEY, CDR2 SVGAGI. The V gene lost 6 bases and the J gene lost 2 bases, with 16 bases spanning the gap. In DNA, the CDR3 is TGTGCCAGCAGCCTCGGGGGGGGGTTAAACACTGAAGCTTTCTTT. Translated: CASSLGGGLNTEAFF.

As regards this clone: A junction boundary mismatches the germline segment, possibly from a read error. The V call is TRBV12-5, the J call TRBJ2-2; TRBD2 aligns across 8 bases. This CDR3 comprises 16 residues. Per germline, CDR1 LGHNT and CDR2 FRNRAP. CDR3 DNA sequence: TGTGCTAGTGGTTTTCGGGGGGGAGCGGGCCCCGGGGAGCCGTTTTTT. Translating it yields CASGFRGGAGPGEPFF. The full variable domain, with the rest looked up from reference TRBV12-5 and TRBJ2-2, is DARVTQTPRHKVTEMGQEVTMRCQPILGHNTVFWYRQTMMQGLELLAYFRNRAPLDDSGMPKDRFSAEMPDATLATLKIQPSEPRDSAVYFCASGFRGGAGPGEPFFGEGSRLTVL.

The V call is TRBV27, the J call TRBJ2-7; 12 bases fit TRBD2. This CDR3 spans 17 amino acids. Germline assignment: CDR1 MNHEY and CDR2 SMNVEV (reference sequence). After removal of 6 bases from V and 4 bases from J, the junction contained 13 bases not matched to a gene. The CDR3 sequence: CASRLEARTSGMYEQYF. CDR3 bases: TGTGCCAGCAGGCTCGAGGCCCGGACTAGCGGGATGTACGAGCAGTACTTC.

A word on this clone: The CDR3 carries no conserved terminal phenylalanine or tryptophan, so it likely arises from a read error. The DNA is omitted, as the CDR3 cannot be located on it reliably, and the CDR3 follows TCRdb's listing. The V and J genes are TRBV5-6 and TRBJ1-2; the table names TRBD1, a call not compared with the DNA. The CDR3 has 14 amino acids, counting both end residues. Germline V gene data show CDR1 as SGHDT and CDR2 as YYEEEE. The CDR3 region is CASSLVPDRGRGVL.

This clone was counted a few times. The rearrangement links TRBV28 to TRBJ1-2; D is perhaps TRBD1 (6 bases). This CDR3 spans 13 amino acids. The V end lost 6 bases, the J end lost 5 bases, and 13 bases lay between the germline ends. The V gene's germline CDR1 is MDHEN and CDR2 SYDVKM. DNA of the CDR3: TGTGCCAGCAGCCGTTGGACAGATTATGGCTACACCTTC. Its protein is CASSRWTDYGYTF.

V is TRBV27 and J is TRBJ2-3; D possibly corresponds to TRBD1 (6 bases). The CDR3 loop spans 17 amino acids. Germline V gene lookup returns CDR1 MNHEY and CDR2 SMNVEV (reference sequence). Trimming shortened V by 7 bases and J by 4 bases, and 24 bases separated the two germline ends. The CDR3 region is CASTSWGPREGADTQYF. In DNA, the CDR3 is TGTGCCAGCACCTCTTGGGGGCCCCGAGAGGGAGCAGATACGCAGTATTTT.

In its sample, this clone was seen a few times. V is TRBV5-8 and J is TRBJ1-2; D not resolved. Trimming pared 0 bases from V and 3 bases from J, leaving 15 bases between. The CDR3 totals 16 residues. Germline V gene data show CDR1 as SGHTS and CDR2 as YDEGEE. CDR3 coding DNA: TGTGCCAGCAGCTTGGCCGGAGCCCACTGGGACTATGGCTACACCTTC. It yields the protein CASSLAGAHWDYGYTF. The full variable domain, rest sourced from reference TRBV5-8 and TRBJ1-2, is EAGVTQSPTHLIKTRGQQATLRCSPISGHTSVYWYQQALGLGLQFLLWYDEGEERNRGNFPPRFSGRQFPNYSSELNVNALELEDSALYLCASSLAGAHWDYGYTFGSGTRLTVV.

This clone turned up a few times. The CDR3 DNA reads as TGTGCCAGCAGGGAGACAGGAAGGGGCTACACCTTC. Amino acid sequence: CASRETGRGYTF. This sequence joins TRBV6-5 and TRBJ1-2; D possibly corresponds to TRBD1 (6 bases). CDR1 MNHEY and CDR2 SVGAGI come from the germline V gene. The CDR3 spans 12 residues. Trimming left V 6 bases short and J 8 bases short, with 13 bases between.

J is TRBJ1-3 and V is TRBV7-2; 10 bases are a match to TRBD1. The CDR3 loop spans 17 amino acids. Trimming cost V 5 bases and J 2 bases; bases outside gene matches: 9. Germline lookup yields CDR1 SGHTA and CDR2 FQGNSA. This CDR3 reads CASSLRRGQGTGNTIYF. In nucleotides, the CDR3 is TGTGCCAGCAGCCTCCGAAGGGGACAGGGGACTGGAAACACCATATATTTT.

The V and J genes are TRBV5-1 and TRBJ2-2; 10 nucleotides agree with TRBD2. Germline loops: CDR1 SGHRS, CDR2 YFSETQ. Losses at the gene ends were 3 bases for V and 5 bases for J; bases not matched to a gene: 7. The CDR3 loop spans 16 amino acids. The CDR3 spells CASSWSGGAGTGELFF. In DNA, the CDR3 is TGCGCCAGCAGCTGGAGCGGGGGGGCCGGAACCGGGGAGCTGTTTTTT.

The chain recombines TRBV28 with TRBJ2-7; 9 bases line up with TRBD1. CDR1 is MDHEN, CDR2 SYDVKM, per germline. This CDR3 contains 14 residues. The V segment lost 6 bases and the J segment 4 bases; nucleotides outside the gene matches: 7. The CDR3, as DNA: TGTGCCAGCAGGCCCCCGGGACAGGGTTACGAGCAGTACTTC. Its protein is CASRPPGQGYEQYF.

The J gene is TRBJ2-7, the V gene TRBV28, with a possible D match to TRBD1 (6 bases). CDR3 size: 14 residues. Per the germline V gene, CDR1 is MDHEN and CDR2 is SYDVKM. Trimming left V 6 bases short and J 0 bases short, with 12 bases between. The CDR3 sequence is CASRDADSSYEQYF. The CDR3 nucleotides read TGTGCCAGCAGAGACGCGGACAGCTCCTACGAGCAGTACTTC.

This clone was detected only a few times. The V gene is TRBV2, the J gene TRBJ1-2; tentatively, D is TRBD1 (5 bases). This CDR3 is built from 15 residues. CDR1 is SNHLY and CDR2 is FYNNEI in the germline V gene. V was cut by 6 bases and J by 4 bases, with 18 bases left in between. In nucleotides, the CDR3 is TGTGCCAGCAGCGCTAATCACAAGGGGATCTATGGCTACACCTTC. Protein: CASSANHKGIYGYTF.

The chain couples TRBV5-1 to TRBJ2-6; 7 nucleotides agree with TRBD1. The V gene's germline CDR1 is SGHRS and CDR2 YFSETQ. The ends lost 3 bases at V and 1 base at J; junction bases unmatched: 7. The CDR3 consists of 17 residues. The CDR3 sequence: CASSSQGRRSGANVLTF. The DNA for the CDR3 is TGCGCCAGCAGCTCACAGGGGAGACGGTCTGGGGCCAACGTCCTGACTTTC.

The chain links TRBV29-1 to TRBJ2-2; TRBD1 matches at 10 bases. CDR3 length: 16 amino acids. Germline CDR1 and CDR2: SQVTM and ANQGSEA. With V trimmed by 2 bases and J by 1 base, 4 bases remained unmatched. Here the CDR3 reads CSVESRDRGNTGELFF. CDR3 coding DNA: TGCAGCGTTGAAAGTCGGGACAGGGGGAACACCGGGGAGCTGTTTTTT.

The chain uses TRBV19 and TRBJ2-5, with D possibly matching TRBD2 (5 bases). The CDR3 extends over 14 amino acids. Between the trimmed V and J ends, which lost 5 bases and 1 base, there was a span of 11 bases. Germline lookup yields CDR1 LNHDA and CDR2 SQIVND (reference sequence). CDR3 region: CASSEGVGQETQYF. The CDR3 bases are TGTGCCAGTAGTGAGGGAGTGGGCCAAGAGACCCAGTACTTC. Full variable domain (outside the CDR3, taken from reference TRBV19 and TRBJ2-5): DGGITQSPKYLFRKEGQNVTLSCEQNLNHDAMYWYRQDPGQGLRLIYYSQIVNDFQKGDIAEGYSVSREKKESFPLTVTSAQKNPTAFYLCASSEGVGQETQYFGPGTRLLVL.

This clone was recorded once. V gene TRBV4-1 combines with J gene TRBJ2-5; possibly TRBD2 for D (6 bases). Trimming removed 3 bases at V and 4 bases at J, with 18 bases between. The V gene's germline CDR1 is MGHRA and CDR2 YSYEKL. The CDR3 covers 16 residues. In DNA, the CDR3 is TGCGCCAGCAGCCAGATAGCGGTCGTGGGACTAGAGACCCAGTACTTC. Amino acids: CASSQIAVVGLETQYF.

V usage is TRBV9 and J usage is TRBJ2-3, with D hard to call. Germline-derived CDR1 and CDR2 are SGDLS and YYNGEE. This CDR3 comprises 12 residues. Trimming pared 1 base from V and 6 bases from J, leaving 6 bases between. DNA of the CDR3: TGTGCCAGCAGCGTATCTGCGGATACGCAGTATTTT. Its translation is CASSVSADTQYF. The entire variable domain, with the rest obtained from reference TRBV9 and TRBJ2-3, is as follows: DSGVTQTPKHLITATGQRVTLRCSPRSGDLSVYWYQQSLDQGLQFLIQYYNGEERAKGNILERFSAQQFPDLHSELNLSSLELGDSALYFCASSVSADTQYFGPGTRLTVL.

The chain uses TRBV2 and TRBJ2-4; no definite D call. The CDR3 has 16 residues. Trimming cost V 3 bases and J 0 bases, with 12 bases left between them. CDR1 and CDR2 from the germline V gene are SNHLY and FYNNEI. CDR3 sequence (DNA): TGTGCCAGCAGTGAGTGGCAGTTTCTAGCCAAAAACATTCAGTACTTC. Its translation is CASSEWQFLAKNIQYF.

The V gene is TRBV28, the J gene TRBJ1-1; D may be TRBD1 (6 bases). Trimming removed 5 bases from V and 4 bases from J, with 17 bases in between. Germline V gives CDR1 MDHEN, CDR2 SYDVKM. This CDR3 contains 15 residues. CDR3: CASSPEQGWVTEAFF. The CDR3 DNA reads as TGTGCCAGCAGTCCGGAACAGGGATGGGTCACTGAAGCTTTCTTT.

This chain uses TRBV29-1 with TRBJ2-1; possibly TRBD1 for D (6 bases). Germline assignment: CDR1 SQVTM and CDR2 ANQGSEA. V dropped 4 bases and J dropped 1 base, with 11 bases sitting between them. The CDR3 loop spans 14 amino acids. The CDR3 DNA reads TGCAGCGTTGGGTTCCAGGGGTCCTACAATGAGCAGTTCTTC. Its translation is CSVGFQGSYNEQFF.

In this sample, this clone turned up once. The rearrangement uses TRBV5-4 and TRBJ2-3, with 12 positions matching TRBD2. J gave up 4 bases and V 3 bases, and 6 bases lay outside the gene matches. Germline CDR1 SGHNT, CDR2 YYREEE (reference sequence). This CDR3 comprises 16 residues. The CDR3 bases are TGTGCCAGCAGCTCGCCTAGCGGGAGGGCCGCAGATACGCAGTATTTT. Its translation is CASSSPSGRAADTQYF.

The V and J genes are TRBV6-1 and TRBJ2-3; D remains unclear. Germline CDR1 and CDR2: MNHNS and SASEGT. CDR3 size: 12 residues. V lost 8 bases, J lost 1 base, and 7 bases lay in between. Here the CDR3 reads CASAVRTDTQYF. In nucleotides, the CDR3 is TGTGCCAGCGCGGTTCGCACAGATACGCAGTATTTT.

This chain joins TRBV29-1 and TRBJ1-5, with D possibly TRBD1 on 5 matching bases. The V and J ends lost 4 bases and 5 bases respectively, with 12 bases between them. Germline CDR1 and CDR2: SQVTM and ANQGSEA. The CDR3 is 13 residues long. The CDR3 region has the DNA TGCAGCGTTGCCTCGACAGACGATCAGCCCCAGCATTTT. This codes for CSVASTDDQPQHF. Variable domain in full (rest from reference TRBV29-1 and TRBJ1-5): SAVISQKPSRDICQRGTSLTIQCQVDSQVTMMFWYRQQPGQSLTLIATANQGSEATYESGFVIDKFPISRPNLTFSTLTVSNMSPEDSSIYLCSVASTDDQPQHFGDGTRLSIL.